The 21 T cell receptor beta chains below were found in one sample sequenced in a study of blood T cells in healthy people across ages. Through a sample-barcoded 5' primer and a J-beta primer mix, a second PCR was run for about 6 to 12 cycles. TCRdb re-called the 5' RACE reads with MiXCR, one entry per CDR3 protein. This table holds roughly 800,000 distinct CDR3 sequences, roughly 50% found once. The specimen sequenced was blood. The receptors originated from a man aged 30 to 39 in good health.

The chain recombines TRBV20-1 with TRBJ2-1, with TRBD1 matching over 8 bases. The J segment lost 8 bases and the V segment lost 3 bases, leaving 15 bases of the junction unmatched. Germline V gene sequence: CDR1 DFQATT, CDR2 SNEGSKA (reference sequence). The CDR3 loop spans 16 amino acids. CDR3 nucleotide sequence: TGCAGTGCTAGTGACAGGGGTCGGGGGCGCTTCGATGAGCAGTTCTTC. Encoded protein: CSASDRGRGRFDEQFF.

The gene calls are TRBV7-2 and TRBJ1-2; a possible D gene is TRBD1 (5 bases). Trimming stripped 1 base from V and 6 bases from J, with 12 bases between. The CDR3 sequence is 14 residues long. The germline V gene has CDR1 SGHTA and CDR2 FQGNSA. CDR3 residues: CASSLEGSRNGYTF. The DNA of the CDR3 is TGTGCCAGCAGCTTAGAGGGGAGTCGTAATGGCTACACCTTC.

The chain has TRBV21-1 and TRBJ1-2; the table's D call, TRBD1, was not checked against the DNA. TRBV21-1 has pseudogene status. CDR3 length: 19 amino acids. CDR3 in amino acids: CASSKDSWDRARSNYGYTF. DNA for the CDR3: TGTGCCAGCAGCAAAGATTCTTGGGACAGGGCCCGATCTAACTATGGCTACACCTTC.

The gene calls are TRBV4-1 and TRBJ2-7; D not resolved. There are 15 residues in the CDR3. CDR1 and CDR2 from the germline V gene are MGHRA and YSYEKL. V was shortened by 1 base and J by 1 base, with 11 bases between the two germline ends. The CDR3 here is CASSQVSTSSYEQYF. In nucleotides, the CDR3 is TGCGCCAGCAGCCAAGTAAGCACCAGTTCCTACGAGCAGTACTTC.

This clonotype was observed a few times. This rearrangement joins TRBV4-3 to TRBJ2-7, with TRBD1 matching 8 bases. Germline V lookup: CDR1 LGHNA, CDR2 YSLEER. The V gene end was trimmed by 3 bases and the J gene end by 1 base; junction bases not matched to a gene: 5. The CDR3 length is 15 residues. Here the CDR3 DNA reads TGCGCCAGCAGCCACAGACAGGGGACTTCCTACGAGCAGTACTTC. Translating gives CASSHRQGTSYEQYF.

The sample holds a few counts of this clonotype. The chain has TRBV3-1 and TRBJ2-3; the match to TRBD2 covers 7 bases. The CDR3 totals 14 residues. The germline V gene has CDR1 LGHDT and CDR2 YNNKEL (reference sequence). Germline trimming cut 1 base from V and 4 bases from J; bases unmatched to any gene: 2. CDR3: CASSQVLAADTQYF. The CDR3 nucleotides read TGTGCCAGCAGCCAAGTCCTAGCGGCAGATACGCAGTATTTT.

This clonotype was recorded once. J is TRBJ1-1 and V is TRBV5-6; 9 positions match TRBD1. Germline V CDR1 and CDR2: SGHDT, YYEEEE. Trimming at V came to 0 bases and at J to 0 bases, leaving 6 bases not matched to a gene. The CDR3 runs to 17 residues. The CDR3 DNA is TGTGCCAGCAGCTTGGAACAGGGGGCTAGTATGAACACTGAAGCTTTCTTT. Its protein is CASSLEQGASMNTEAFF. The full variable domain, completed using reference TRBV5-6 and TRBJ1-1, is DAGVTQSPTHLIKTRGQQVTLRCSPKSGHDTVSWYQQALGQGPQFIFQYYEEEERQRGNFPDRFSGHQFPNYSSELNVNALLLGDSALYLCASSLEQGASMNTEAFFGQGTRLTVV.

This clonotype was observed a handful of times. The CDR3 region has the DNA TGCAGTGCAAAGAAAGCGGATACGCAGTATTTT. This sequence encodes CSAKKADTQYF. The chain joins TRBV20-1 to TRBJ2-3; D gene unclear. The germline V and J ends were trimmed by 6 bases and 6 bases, with 10 bases remaining between them. Germline V lookup: CDR1 DFQATT, CDR2 SNEGSKA (reference sequence). The CDR3 totals 11 residues.

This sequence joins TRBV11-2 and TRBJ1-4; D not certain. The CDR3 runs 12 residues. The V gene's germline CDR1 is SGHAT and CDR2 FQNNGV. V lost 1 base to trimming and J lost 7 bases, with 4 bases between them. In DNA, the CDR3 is TGTGCCAGCAGCTTAGGGGTTGAAAAACTGTTTTTT. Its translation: CASSLGVEKLFF.

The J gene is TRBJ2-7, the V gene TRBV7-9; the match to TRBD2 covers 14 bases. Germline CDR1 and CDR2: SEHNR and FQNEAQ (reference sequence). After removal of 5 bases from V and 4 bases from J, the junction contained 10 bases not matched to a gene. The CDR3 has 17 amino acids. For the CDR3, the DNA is TGTGCCAGCAGCATCCCGGGACTAGCGGGAGATGAATACGAGCAGTACTTC. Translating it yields CASSIPGLAGDEYEQYF.

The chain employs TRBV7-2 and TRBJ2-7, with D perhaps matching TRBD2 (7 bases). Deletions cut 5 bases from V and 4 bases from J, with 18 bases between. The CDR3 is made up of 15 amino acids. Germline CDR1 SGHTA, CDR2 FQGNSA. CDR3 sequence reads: CASSPPRGARYEQYF. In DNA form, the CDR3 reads TGTGCCAGCAGCCCCCCCCGGGGGGCACGTTACGAGCAGTACTTC.

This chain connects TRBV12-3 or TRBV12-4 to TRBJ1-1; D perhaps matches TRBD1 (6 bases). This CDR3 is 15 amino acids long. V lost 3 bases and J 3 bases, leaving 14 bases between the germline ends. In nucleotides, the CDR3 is TGTGCCAGCAGTTTTCAACAGGGATGGCACACTGAAGCTTTCTTT. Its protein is CASSFQQGWHTEAFF.

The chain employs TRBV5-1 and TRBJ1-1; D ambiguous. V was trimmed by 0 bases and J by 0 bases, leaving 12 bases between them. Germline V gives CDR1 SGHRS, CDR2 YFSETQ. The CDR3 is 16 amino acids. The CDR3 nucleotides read TGCGCCAGCAGCTTGGATGCAGGTTCTATGAACACTGAAGCTTTCTTT. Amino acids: CASSLDAGSMNTEAFF.

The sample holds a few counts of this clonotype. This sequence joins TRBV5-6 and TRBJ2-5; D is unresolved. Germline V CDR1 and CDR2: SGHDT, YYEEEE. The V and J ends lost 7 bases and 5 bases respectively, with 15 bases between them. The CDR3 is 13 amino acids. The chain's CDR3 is CASGPLDMETQYF. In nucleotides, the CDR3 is TGTGCCAGCGGGCCTCTAGATATGGAGACCCAGTACTTC.

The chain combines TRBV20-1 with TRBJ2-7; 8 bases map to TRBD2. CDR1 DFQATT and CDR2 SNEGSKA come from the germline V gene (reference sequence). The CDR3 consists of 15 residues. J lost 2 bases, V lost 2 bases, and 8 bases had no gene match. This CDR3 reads CSARKLTGLAYEQYF. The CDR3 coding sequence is TGCAGTGCTAGAAAGCTTACGGGACTAGCCTACGAGCAGTACTTC.

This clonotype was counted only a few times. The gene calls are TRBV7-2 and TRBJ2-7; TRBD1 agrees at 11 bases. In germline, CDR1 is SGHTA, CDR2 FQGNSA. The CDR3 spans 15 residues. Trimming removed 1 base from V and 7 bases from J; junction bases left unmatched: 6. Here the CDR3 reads CASSLGGTGGWEQYF. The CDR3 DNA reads TGTGCCAGCAGCTTAGGCGGGACAGGGGGATGGGAGCAGTACTTC.

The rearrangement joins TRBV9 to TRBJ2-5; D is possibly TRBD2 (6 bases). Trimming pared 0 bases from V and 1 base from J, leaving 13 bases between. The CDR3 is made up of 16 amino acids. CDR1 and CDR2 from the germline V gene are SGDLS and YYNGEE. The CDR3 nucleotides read TGTGCCAGCAGCGTAGATCCTAGCGCAGTCCAAGAGACCCAGTACTTC. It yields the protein CASSVDPSAVQETQYF.

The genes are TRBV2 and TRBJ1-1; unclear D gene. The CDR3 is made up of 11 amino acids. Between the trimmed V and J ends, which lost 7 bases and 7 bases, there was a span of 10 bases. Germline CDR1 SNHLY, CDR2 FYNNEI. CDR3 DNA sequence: TGTGCCAGCACTCTGGGAAATGAAGCTTTCTTT. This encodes CASTLGNEAFF.

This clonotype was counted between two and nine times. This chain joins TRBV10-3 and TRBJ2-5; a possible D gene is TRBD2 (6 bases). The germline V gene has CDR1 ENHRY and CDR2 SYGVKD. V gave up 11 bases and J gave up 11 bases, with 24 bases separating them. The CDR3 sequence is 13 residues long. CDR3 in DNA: TGTGCCCACGGGAGTACGTCTCACAATGAGCAGTACTTC. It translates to CAHGSTSHNEQYF.

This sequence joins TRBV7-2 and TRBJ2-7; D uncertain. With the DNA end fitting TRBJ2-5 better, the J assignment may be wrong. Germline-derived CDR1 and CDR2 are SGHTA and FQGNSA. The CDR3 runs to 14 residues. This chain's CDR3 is CASSFSHSQETQYF. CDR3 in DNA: TGTGCCAGCAGCTTCTCCCACAGCCAAGAGACCCAGTACTTC.

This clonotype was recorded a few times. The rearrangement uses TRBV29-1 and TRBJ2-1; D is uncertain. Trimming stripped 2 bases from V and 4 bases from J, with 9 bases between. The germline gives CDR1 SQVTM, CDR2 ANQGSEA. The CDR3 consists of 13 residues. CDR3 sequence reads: CSVETSSYNEQFF. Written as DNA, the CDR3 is TGCAGCGTTGAAACCTCATCGTACAATGAGCAGTTCTTC.